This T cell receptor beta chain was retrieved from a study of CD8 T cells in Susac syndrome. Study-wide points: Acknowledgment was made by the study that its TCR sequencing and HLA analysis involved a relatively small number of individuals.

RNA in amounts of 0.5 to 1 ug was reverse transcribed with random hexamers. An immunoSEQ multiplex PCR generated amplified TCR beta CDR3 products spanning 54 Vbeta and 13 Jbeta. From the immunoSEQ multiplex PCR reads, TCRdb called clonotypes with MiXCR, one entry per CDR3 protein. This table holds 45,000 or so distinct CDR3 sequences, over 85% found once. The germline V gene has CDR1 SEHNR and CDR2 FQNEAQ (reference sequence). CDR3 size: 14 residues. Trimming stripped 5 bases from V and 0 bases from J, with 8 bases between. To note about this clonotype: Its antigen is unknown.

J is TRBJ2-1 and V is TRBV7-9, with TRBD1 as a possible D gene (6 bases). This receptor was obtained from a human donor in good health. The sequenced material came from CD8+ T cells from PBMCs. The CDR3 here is CASSPTGSYNEQFF. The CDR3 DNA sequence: TGTGCCAGCAGCCCGACAGGCTCCTACAATGAGCAGTTCTTC. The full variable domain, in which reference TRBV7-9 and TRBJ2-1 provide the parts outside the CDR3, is DTGVSQNPRHKITKRGQNVTFRCDPISEHNRLYWYRQTLGQGPEFLTYFQNEAQLEKSRLLSDRFSAERPKGSFSTLEIQRTEQGDSAMYLCASSPTGSYNEQFFGPGTRLTVL.